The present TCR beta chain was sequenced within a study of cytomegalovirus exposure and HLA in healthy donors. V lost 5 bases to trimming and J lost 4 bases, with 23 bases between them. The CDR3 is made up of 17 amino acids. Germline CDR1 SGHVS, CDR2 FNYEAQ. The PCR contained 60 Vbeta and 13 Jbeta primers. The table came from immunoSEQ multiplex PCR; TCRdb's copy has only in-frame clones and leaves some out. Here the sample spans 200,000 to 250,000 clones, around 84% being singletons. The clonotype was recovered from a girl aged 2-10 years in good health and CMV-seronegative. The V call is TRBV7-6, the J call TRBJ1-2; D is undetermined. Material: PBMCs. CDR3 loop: CASSPSPPGGKGYGYTF. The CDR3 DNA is TGTGCCAGCAGCCCTAGCCCCCCGGGAGGGAAAGGCTATGGCTACACCTTC.